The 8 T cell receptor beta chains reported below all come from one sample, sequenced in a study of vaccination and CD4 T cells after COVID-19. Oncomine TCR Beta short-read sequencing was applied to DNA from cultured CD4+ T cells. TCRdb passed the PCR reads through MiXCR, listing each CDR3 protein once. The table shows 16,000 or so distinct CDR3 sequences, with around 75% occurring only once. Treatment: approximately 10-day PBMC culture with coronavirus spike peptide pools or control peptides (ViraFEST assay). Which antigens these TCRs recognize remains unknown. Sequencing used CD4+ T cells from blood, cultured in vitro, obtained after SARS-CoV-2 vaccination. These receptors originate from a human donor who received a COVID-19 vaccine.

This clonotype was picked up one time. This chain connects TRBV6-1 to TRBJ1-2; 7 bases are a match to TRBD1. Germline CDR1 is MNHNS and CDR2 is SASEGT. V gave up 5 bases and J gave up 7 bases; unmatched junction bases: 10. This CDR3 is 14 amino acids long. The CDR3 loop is CASSSQTGLGGYTF. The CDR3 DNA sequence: TGTGCCAGCAGTAGCCAGACAGGGCTCGGTGGCTACACCTTC.

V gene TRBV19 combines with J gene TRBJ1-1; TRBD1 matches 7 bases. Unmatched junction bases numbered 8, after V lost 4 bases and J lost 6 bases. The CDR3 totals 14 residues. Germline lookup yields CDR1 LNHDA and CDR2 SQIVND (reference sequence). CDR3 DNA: TGTGCCAGTAGTAACGACAGGGAGAGGTCTGAAGCTTTCTTT. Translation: CASSNDRERSEAFF.

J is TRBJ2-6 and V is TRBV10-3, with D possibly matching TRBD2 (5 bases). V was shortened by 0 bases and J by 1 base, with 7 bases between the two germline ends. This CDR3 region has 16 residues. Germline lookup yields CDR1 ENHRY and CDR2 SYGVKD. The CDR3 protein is CAISESRGSGANVLTF. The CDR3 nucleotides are TGTGCCATCAGTGAGTCGAGAGGGTCTGGGGCCAACGTCCTGACTTTC.

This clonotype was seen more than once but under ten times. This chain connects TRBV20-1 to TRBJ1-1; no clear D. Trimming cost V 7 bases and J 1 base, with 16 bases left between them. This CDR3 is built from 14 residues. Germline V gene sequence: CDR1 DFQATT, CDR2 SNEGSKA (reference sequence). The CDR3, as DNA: TGCAGTGTGTCCGCCGACACGGGGAACACTGAAGCTTTCTTT. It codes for CSVSADTGNTEAFF.

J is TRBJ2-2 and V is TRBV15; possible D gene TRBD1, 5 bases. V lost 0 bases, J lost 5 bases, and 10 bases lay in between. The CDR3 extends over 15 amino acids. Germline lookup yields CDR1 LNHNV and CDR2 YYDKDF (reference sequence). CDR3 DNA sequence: TGTGCCACCAGCAGAGATAGGGGCGCGACCGGGGAGCTGTTTTTT. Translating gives CATSRDRGATGELFF.

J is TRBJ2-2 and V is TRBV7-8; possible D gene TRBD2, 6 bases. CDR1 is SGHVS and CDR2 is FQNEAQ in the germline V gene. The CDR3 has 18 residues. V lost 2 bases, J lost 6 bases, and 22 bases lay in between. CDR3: CASSLFGGVYAFAGELFF. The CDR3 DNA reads TGTGCCAGCAGCTTATTCGGGGGTGTTTACGCGTTTGCCGGGGAGCTGTTTTTT.

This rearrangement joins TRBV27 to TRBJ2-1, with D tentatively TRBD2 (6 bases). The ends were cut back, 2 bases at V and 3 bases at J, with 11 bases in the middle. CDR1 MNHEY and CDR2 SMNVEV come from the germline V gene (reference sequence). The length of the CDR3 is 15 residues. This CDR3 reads CASSLRGTYYNEQFF. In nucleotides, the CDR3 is TGTGCCAGCAGTTTAAGAGGGACTTACTACAATGAGCAGTTCTTC.

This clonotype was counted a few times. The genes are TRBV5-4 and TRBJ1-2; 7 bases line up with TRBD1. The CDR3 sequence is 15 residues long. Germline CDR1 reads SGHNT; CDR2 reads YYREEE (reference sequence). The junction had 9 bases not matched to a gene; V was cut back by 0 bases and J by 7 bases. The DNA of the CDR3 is TGTGCCAGCAGCTTGGTCCAGGGACAGTCGAGTGGCTACACCTTC. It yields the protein CASSLVQGQSSGYTF.